The clone carrying this TCR beta chain was seen repeatedly, ten times or more. Trimming removed 4 bases from V and 4 bases from J; junction bases left unmatched: 7. Per germline, CDR1 LNHDA and CDR2 SQIVND (reference sequence). The length of the CDR3 is 15 residues. TCRdb redid the calling of the PCR reads with MiXCR, one entry per CDR3 protein. The sample contains tens of thousands of distinct CDR3 sequences, around 27% of which appear only once. This sample was taken from a study of molecular identifiers for immune sequencing clone quantification. This TCR came from a human donor in good health. Some libraries in this study had Jurkat cell RNA spiked in. Sequencing was carried out using naive CD8+ T cells from blood, with Jurkat cell RNA spiked in. Documented subset: FACS-sorted CD8+CD4-CCR7+CD45RA+ naive T cells. The chain uses TRBV19 and TRBJ1-5, with 7 bases matching TRBD1. CDR3 in amino acids: CASSTGTRGNQPQHF. Here the CDR3 DNA reads TGTGCCAGTAGTACAGGGACCAGGGGGAATCAGCCCCAGCATTTT.